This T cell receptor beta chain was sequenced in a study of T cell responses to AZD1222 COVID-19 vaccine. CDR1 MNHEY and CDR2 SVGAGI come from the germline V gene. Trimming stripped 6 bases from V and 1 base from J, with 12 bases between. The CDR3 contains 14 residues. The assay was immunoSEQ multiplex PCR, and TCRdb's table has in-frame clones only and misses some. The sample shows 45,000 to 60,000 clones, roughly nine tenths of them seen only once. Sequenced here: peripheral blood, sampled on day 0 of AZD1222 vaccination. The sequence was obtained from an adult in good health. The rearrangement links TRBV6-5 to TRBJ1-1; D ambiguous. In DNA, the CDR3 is TGTGCCAGCAGGTCAACCGGACGGAACACTGAAGCTTTCTTT. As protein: CASRSTGRNTEAFF.